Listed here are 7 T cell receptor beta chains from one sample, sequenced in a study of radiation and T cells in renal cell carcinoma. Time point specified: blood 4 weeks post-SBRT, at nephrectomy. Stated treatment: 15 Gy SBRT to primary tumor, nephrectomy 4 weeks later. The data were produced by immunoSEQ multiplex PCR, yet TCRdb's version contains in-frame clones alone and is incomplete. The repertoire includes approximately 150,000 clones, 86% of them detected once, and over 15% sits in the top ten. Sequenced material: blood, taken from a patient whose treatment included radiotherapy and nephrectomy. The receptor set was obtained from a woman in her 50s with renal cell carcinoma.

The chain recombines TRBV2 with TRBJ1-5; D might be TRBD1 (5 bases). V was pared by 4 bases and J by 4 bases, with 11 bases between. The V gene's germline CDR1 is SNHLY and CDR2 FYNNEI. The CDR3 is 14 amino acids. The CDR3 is CASSVTGINQPQHF. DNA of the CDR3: TGTGCCAGCAGTGTAACAGGTATAAATCAGCCCCAGCATTTT.

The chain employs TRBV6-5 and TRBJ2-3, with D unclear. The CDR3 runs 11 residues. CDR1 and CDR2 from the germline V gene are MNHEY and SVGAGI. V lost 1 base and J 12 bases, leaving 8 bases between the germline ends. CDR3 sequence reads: CASSYLRNQYF. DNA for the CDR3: TGTGCCAGCAGTTACTTACGAAATCAGTATTTT.

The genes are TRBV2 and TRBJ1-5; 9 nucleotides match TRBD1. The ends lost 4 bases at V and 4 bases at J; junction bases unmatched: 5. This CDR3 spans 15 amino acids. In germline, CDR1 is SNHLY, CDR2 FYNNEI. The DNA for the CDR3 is TGTGCCAGCAGTGCGGACAGGGGAAGAAATCAGCCCCAGCATTTT. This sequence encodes CASSADRGRNQPQHF.

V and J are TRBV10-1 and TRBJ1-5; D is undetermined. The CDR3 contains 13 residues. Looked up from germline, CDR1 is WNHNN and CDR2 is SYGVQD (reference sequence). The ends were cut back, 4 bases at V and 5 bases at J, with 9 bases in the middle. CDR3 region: CASSVRGDQPQHF. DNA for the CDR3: TGCGCCAGCAGTGTCCGTGGAGATCAGCCCCAGCATTTT.

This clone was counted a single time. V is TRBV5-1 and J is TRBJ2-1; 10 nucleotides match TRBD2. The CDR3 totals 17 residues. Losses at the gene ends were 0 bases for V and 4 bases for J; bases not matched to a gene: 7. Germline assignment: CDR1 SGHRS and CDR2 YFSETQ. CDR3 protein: CASSLASQREGYNEQFF. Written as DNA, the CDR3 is TGCGCCAGCAGCTTGGCCTCGCAGCGGGAGGGGTACAATGAGCAGTTCTTC.

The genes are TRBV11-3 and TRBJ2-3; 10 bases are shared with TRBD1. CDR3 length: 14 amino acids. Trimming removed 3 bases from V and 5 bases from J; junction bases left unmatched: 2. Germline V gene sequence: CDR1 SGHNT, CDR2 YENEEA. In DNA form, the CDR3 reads TGTGCCAGCAGCTTGACAGGGGGCATAGATACGCAGTATTTT. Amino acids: CASSLTGGIDTQYF.

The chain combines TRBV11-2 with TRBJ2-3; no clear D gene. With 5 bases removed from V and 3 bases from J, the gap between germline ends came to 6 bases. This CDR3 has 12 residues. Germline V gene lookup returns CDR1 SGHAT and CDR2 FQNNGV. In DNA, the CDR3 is TGTGCCAGCAGCCTCGTAACAGATACGCAGTATTTT. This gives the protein CASSLVTDTQYF.